This T cell receptor beta chain stems from a study of blood T cell repertoires in COVID-19. Background on the study: PBMCs, B-cell-depleted T cells, or T cells were the source of the cDNA or gDNA that made up the material.

The assay was immunoSEQ multiplex PCR, and TCRdb's table has in-frame clones only and misses some. The data hold over 600,000 clones, with 85% to 90% observed a single time. The sequenced material came from peripheral blood. This receptor was taken from a woman younger than 30 with acute or convalescent COVID-19.

Here the CDR3 DNA reads TGCGCCAGTTTTATGTTCGGGGGAACCATTGAACCGTACCAAGAGACCCAGTACTTC. Its translation is CASFMFGGTIEPYQETQYF. V and J are TRBV10-1 and TRBJ2-5; the D gene is possibly TRBD2 (6 bases). CDR1 and CDR2 (germline): WNHNN, SYGVQD (reference sequence). There are 19 residues in the CDR3. Deletions cut 9 bases from V and 0 bases from J, with 29 bases between.